The 8 T cell receptor beta chains in this list originate from one sample, sequenced in a study of metastatic and nonmetastatic thyroid tumors. Prior to thyroid surgery, none of the patients had received any treatment. TCRdb re-analyzed the PCR reads using MiXCR. Here the sample spans about 27,000 clones, 16% being singletons. Sequences were obtained from blood. All receptors derive from a male donor with papillary thyroid cancer or a benign thyroid nodule (not recorded which). Some clones in this sample may be carry-over from other donors' samples.

The rearrangement uses TRBV27 and TRBJ2-7; 8 nucleotides line up with TRBD2. V gave up 5 bases and J gave up 6 bases; unmatched junction bases: 6. This CDR3 region has 13 residues. Germline V gives CDR1 MNHEY, CDR2 SMNVEV (reference sequence). CDR3 sequence: CASSPHGGGEQYF. The DNA for the CDR3 is TGTGCCAGCAGTCCGCACGGGGGGGGCGAGCAGTACTTC.

The chain uses TRBV28 and TRBJ1-2; possibly TRBD1 for D (6 bases). The length of the CDR3 is 14 residues. The V gene's germline CDR1 is MDHEN and CDR2 SYDVKM. Trimming left V 3 bases short and J 4 bases short, with 12 bases between. The CDR3 loop reads CASSFGRGAYGYTF. The CDR3 DNA follows: TGTGCCAGCAGTTTCGGCAGGGGCGCCTATGGCTACACCTTC.

This clone was seen at least ten times. The rearrangement joins TRBV6-1 to TRBJ1-1; D is perhaps TRBD1 (6 bases). The CDR3 runs to 15 residues. CDR1 MNHNS and CDR2 SASEGT come from the germline V gene. V shed 5 bases and J shed 7 bases, with 20 bases lying between them. This CDR3 is CASSIQGGVGGEAFF. The CDR3 DNA sequence: TGTGCCAGCAGTATTCAAGGGGGGGTTGGGGGTGAAGCTTTCTTT.

This clone was seen a handful of times. The J gene is TRBJ1-3, the V gene TRBV6-1; D gene unclear. The CDR3 spans 13 residues. V was clipped by 6 bases and J by 3 bases, with 9 bases between them. Germline lookup yields CDR1 MNHNS and CDR2 SASEGT. This CDR3 reads CASREGGGNTIYF. CDR3 nucleotides: TGTGCCAGCAGGGAGGGAGGTGGAAACACCATATATTTT.

The chain uses TRBV9 and TRBJ2-3; TRBD1 might be the D (6 bases). V lost 1 base and J lost 2, with 11 bases in between. The CDR3 length is 15 residues. Germline loops: CDR1 SGDLS, CDR2 YYNGEE. The CDR3 here is CASSVRDTYTDTQYF. CDR3 in DNA: TGTGCCAGCAGCGTACGGGACACCTACACAGATACGCAGTATTTT.

This CDR3 is CASSPTGQGFDYGYTF. In DNA form, the CDR3 reads TGTGCCAGCTCACCTACAGGACAGGGGTTCGACTATGGCTACACCTTC. V gene TRBV18 combines with J gene TRBJ1-2; 9 nucleotides match TRBD1. After removal of 3 bases from V and 3 bases from J, the junction contained 8 bases not matched to a gene. The CDR3 contains 16 residues. Germline V gene sequence: CDR1 KGHSH, CDR2 LQKENI.

This clone was seen at least ten times. The V and J genes are TRBV7-6 and TRBJ2-1; 7 positions match TRBD2. This CDR3 has 15 amino acids. Germline V gives CDR1 SGHVS, CDR2 FNYEAQ. The junction had 7 bases not matched to a gene; V was cut back by 1 base and J by 7 bases. The CDR3 reads CASSLGGQGGNEQFF. CDR3 nucleotides: TGTGCCAGCAGCTTAGGAGGGCAGGGAGGGAATGAGCAGTTCTTC.

This clone appeared many times. The gene calls are TRBV5-1 and TRBJ1-3; TRBD1 agrees at 9 bases. The CDR3 is 17 residues long. The germline CDR1 and CDR2 sequences are SGHRS and YFSETQ. V dropped 3 bases and J dropped 2; count of bases not matched to a gene: 9. CDR3 sequence reads: CASSSIPGQGPGNTIYF. As DNA, the CDR3 is TGCGCCAGCAGCTCGATTCCGGGACAGGGACCTGGAAACACCATATATTTT.